This T cell receptor (beta chain) was captured in a study of blood T cell repertoires in COVID-19 (TCRdb year 2020). Study-wide context: Samples from collaborators originated in the United States, Italy and Spain and spanned both the acute and convalescent phases of COVID-19. Samples came from the ongoing ImmuneRACE study (first 160 participants) plus 1,254 subjects from 6 global collaborators. The repertoires were released in a freely available public database meant as a resource for research on the immune response to SARS-CoV-2. The prospective study material was composed of cDNA or gDNA derived from T cells, B-cell-depleted T cells, or PBMCs. Nearly every sample came with metadata listing a de-identified subject ID, COVID-19 status, age in years and sex. HLA class I and class II types, where available, came from metadata supplied by the sample provider rather than from assay-based typing. The dataset comprised deeply sampled blood TCRbeta repertoires from subjects exposed to, actively infected with, or recovered from COVID-19. Study-wide findings and limitations: Clinical and demographic metadata were provided uncurated, with the amount varying by source and participant.

TCRbeta CDR3 regions were amplified from genomic DNA using the immunoSEQ Assay, a bias-controlled multiplex PCR. The study's processing was this. Nucleated cell counts per sample were estimated from amplification of reference gene primers within the assay. To quantify the absolute abundance of each unique TCRbeta CDR3 rearrangement, sequence reads were collapsed and filtered. For each sample, productive Simpson clonality was calculated as the square root of Simpson's diversity index across productive rearrangements. TCRdb mirrors the immuneACCESS table, restricted to in-frame sequences. Some clones are absent from its copies; in checked studies, under half trace to an unresolved V gene, and the reason for the others is unknown. V, J and clone size were drawn from that table, and D and trimming were deduced from the DNA. The sample yields over 200,000 clones; around 88% were counted once. Around 1.4% of the sample goes to the ten largest clones.

The collaborating institutions used their own protocols to collect whole blood in K2EDTA tubes. For TCRbeta analysis, collaborators shipped samples as frozen whole blood, isolated PBMCs, or DNA extracted from either of those sample types. CDR1 and CDR2 are read off the germline V gene as KGHSH and LQKENI. The junction carries 6 bases between V and J, which are trimmed by 2 bases and 4 bases respectively. Counted from cysteine to phenylalanine, this CDR3 has 13 amino acids. The only DNA kept is the CDR3, 39 bases in frame from the first base. A word on this clone: The antigen this receptor binds is unknown. Base qualities are not recorded, but no much larger clone differs from it by a single base. Other DNA sequences from this sample encode an identical CDR3 as well.

The clonotype comes from a young man with active or convalescent COVID-19. Recombination joined TRBV18 with TRBJ1-5; D gene: possibly TRBD1, on 5 matching bases. Material: peripheral blood. DNA sequence: TGTGCCAGCTCACCAGGGGGGAATCAGCCCCAGCATTTT. Its protein product is CASSPGGNQPQHF.